The T cell receptor (beta chain) under discussion was sequenced for a study of T-cell memory formation after mild COVID-19. Study-wide background: Clusters were largely donor specific.

Study-level findings and limits: Day 15 to 85 contracting clones showed balanced CD4/CD8; later expanders leaned CD4+. Some clones that responded turned up in pre-infection memory, which suggests that cross-reactive memory joined in.

The CDR3 is made up of 13 amino acids. Between the trimmed V and J ends, which lost 4 bases and 1 base, there was a span of 11 bases. Germline V lookup: CDR1 SQVTM, CDR2 ANQGSEA. This clonotype was seen a few times. What it binds is unknown. Constant-segment primers were used for 5'RACE, and the resulting TCR alpha and TCR beta cDNA libraries carried sample barcodes and UMIs. TCRdb passed the 5' RACE reads through MiXCR, listing each CDR3 protein once. The sample holds almost 550,000 distinct CDR3 sequences, around 21% seen once. The sample was PBMCs or a T cell subset sorted from them (not recorded which). The sequence was obtained from an adult woman who had mild COVID-19 (a few samples of this study predate the infection). Cell type and time point are not known. This chain uses TRBV29-1 with TRBJ2-7, with a tentative D call TRBD2 (6 bases). The CDR3 loop reads CSVVSGQSYEQYF. In nucleotides, the CDR3 is TGCAGCGTTGTTAGCGGACAATCCTACGAGCAGTACTTC.